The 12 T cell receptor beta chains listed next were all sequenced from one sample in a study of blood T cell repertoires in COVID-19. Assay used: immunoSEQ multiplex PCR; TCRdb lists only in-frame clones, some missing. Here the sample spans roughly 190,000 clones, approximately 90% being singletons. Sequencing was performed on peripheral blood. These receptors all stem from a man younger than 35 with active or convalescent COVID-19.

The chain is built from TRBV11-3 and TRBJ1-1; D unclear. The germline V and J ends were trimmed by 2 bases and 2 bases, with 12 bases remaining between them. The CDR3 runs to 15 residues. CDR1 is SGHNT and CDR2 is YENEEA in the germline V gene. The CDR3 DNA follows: TGTGCCAGCAGCTTAAGCCTCCAGGTAAACACTGAAGCTTTCTTT. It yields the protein CASSLSLQVNTEAFF.

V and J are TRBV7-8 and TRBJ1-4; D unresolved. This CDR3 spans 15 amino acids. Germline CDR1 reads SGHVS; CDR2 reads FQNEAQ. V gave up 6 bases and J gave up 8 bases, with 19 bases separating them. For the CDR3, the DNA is TGTGCCAGCAGTCAAGGGCAACCGGGCGGGGAAAAACTGTTTTTT. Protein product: CASSQGQPGGEKLFF.

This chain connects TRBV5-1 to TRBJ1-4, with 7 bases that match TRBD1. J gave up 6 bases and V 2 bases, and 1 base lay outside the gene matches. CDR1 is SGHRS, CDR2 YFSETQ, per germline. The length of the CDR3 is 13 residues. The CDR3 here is CASSFGTDEKLFF. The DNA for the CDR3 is TGCGCCAGCAGCTTCGGGACAGATGAAAAACTGTTTTTT.

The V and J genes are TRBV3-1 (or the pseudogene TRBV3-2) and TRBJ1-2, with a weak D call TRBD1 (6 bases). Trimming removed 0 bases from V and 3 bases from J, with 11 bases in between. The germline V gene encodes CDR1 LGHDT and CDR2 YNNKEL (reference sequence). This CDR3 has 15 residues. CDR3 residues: CASSQEGASYYGYTF. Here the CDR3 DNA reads TGTGCCAGCAGCCAAGAGGGGGCCTCCTACTATGGCTACACCTTC.

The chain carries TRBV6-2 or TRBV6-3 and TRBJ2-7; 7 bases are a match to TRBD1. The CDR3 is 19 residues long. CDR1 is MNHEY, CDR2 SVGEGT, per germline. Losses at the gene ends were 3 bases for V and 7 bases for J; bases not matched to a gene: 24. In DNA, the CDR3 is TGTGCCAGCAGTTATTCCGCCCGGAGCCAGCGACAGGGAACTAAAGAGCAGTACTTC. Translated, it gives CASSYSARSQRQGTKEQYF.

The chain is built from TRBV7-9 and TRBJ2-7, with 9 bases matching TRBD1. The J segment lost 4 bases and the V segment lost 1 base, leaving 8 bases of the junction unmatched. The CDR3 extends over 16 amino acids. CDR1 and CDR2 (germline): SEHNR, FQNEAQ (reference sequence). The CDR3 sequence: CASSLEETGGIYEQYV. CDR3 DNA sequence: TGTGCCAGCAGCTTAGAAGAGACAGGGGGGATATACGAGCAGTACGTC.

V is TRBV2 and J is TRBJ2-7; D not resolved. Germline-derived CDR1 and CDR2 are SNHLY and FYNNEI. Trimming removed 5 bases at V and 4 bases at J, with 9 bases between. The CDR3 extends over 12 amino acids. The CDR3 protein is CASSTYGYEQYF. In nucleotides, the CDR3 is TGTGCCAGCAGTACATACGGGTACGAGCAGTACTTC. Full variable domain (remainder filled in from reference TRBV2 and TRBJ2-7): EPEVTQTPSHQVTQMGQEVILRCVPISNHLYFYWYRQILGQKVEFLVSFYNNEISEKSEIFDDQFSVERPDGSNFTLKIRSTKLEDSAMYFCASSTYGYEQYFGPGTRLTVT.

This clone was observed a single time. The CDR3 protein is CSVEESGIDTQYF. The DNA of the CDR3 is TGCAGCGTTGAAGAATCGGGGATCGATACGCAGTATTTT. J is TRBJ2-3 and V is TRBV29-1; tentatively, D is TRBD2 (5 bases). CDR3 length: 13 residues. In germline, CDR1 is SQVTM, CDR2 ANQGSEA. Trimming took off 0 bases at V and 6 bases at J, with 10 bases between the two ends.

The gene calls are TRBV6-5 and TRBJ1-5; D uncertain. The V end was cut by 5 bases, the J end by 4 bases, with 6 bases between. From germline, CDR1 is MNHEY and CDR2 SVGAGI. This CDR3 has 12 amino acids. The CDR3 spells CASSRGNQPQHF. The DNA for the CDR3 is TGTGCCAGCAGTCGGGGTAATCAGCCCCAGCATTTT.

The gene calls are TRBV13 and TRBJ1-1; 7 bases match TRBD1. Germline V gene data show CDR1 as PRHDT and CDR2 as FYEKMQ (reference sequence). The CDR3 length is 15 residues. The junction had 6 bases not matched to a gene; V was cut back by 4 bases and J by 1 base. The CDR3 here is CASSSTGTENTEAFF. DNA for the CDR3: TGTGCCAGCAGCTCAACCGGGACAGAGAACACTGAAGCTTTCTTT.

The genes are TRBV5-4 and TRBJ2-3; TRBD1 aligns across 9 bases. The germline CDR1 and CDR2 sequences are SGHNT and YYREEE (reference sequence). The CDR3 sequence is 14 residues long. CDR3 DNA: TGTGCAACATCCCCGGGACAGGGAACAGATACGCAGTATTTT. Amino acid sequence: CATSPGQGTDTQYF.

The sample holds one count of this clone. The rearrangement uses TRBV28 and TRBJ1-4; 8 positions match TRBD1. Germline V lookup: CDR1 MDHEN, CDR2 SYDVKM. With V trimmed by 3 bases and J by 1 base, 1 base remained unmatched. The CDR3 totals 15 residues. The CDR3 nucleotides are TGTGCCAGCAGTTTGGGGACAGGAACTAATGAAAAACTGTTTTTT. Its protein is CASSLGTGTNEKLFF.